Listed below are T cell receptor beta chains from one sample, sequenced in a study of blood T cell repertoires in COVID-19. Assay used: immunoSEQ multiplex PCR; TCRdb lists only in-frame clones, some missing. The data contain approximately 290,000 clones, more than 80% of them singletons. The sample consisted of PBMCs or T cells enriched from blood (not recorded which). The receptors shown here come from a woman in her twenties or thirties who had recovered from COVID-19. The CDR3 runs from the conserved cysteine through the conserved F or W. The order of the fields is CDR3 protein, CDR3 DNA, D gene, clone size, J gene, CDR3 length, V gene. D genes are given only for firm matches. Size is stated for part of the rows, as once, few or many counts, or as a class when the clone is expanded.

CDR3: CASSFILSMTGKPEQYF; DNA: TGTGCCAGCAGTTTTATTCTAAGTATGACAGGAAAACCCGAGCAGTACTTC; D: NA; size: few; J: TRBJ2-7; length: 17; V: TRBV28
CDR3: CASSRGDRPTGANVLTF; DNA: TGTGCCAGCAGTCGGGGGGACAGGCCTACTGGGGCCAACGTCCTGACTTTC; D: NA; size: NA; J: TRBJ2-6; length: 17; V: TRBV11-3
CDR3: CGSWGGHFNQPQHF; DNA: TGTGGGAGCTGGGGGGGCCACTTTAATCAGCCCCAGCATTTT; D: NA; size: NA; J: TRBJ1-5; length: 14; V: TRBV19
CDR3: CASSGADRGPYGYTF; DNA: TGCGCCAGCAGCGGGGCGGACAGGGGCCCCTATGGCTACACCTTC; D: TRBD1; size: NA; J: TRBJ1-2; length: 15; V: TRBV4-1
CDR3: CASSPGLAVNTGELFF; DNA: TGTGCCAGCAGCCCCGGACTAGCGGTTAACACCGGGGAGCTGTTTTTT; D: TRBD2; size: NA; J: TRBJ2-2; length: 16; V: TRBV9
CDR3: CASSLTGRNYEQYF; DNA: TGTGCCAGCAGTTTAACAGGGCGTAATTACGAGCAGTACTTC; D: NA; size: NA; J: TRBJ2-7; length: 14; V: TRBV28
CDR3: CATSETTYSNQPQHF; DNA: TGTGCCACCAGTGAAACGACTTATAGCAATCAGCCCCAGCATTTT; D: NA; size: NA; J: TRBJ1-5; length: 15; V: TRBV24-1
CDR3: CAWTSGSGDEQFF; DNA: TGTGCCTGGACCTCCGGGTCGGGGGATGAGCAGTTCTTC; D: NA; size: NA; J: TRBJ2-1; length: 13; V: TRBV30
CDR3: CASSSRWGNQPQHF; DNA: TGTGCCAGCAGCTCCAGGTGGGGCAATCAGCCCCAGCATTTT; D: NA; size: NA; J: TRBJ1-5; length: 14; V: TRBV11-2
CDR3: CASMEGTVYNEQFF; DNA: TGTGCCAGTATGGAGGGCACAGTCTACAATGAGCAGTTCTTC; D: NA; size: NA; J: TRBJ2-1; length: 14; V: TRBV19
CDR3: CASSPGQGWAFF; DNA: TGTGCCAGCAGCCCGGGACAGGGATGGGCTTTCTTT; D: TRBD1; size: NA; J: TRBJ1-1; length: 12; V: TRBV7-9
CDR3: CASSPPGGNQPQHF; DNA: TGTGCCAGCTCACCACCGGGGGGGAATCAGCCCCAGCATTTT; D: NA; size: NA; J: TRBJ1-5; length: 14; V: TRBV18
CDR3: CASSTHQREGKAAYEQYF; DNA: TGTGCCAGCAGTACCCACCAGCGGGAGGGTAAAGCGGCCTACGAGCAGTACTTC; D: TRBD2; size: NA; J: TRBJ2-7; length: 18; V: TRBV6-2/TRBV6-3
CDR3: CASASGYNEQFF; DNA: TGTGCCAGTGCTAGCGGGTACAATGAGCAGTTCTTC; D: TRBD2; size: NA; J: TRBJ2-1; length: 12; V: TRBV19
CDR3: CASSVGQGTSSYNSPLHF; DNA: TGTGCCAGCAGCGTAGGACAGGGGACGAGCTCCTATAATTCACCCCTCCACTTT; D: TRBD1; size: few; J: TRBJ1-6; length: 18; V: TRBV9
CDR3: CASSLRLASETQYF; DNA: TGTGCCAGCAGCCTAAGACTAGCGTCTGAGACCCAGTACTTC; D: TRBD2; size: NA; J: TRBJ2-5; length: 14; V: TRBV7-3
CDR3: CASSFYYRFSYEQYF; DNA: TGTGCCAGCAGTTTTTACTATCGCTTCTCCTACGAGCAGTACTTC; D: NA; size: NA; J: TRBJ2-7; length: 15; V: TRBV28